The clone carrying this T cell receptor beta chain was seen once. Unique molecular identifiers tagged the TCRbeta library. A single record per CDR3 protein comes from TCRdb applying MiXCR to the PCR reads. The sample comprises hundreds of thousands of distinct CDR3 sequences, approximately 16% of which are singletons, and about 1.1% rests with the top ten. The record originates from a study of T-cell reconstitution after alpha-beta-depleted transplantation in children. The CDR3 has 15 amino acids. The V end lost 1 base, the J end lost 0 bases, and 7 bases lay between the germline ends. Germline loops: CDR1 SGHNT, CDR2 YENEEA.

This TCR came from a human donor who donated a stem cell graft to a child with acute myeloid leukemia. The chain joins TRBV11-3 to TRBJ2-1; D is unresolved. The sequenced sample was PBMCs from the stem cell graft donor, obtained from the stem cell graft. CDR3 in amino acids: CASSLAKRSYNEQFF. DNA of the CDR3: TGTGCCAGCAGCTTAGCAAAGCGCTCCTACAATGAGCAGTTCTTC.